This T cell receptor beta chain was found in a study of CD8 T cells in ankylosing spondylitis. Notes on the study in general: Blood from ankylosing spondylitis patients appeared to carry a characteristic roughly eight-variant TCR beta motif.

The CDR3 runs 15 residues. CDR1 and CDR2 from the germline V gene are SGHTA and FQGNSA. The ends were cut back, 5 bases at V and 0 bases at J, with 13 bases in the middle. TCRdb re-called the 5' RACE reads through MiXCR, storing one row per CDR3 protein. The data show a few hundred thousand distinct CDR3 sequences, about 12% seen once. This clonotype showed up just a few times. The antigen remains unidentified. The sequencing input was blood, either unsorted or a sorted T cell fraction (not recorded which). The TCR comes from a male donor with ankylosing spondylitis. The V call is TRBV7-2, the J call TRBJ1-1; no reliable D call. Here the CDR3 reads CASSRSQSMNTEAFF. Written as DNA, the CDR3 is TGTGCCAGCAGCCGAAGCCAGTCTATGAACACTGAAGCTTTCTTT.